This TCR beta chain stems from a study of blood T cell repertoires in COVID-19. Study context: What the recovered Cohort 3 donors had was two negative PCRs, clearance, or symptom resolution.

Here immunoSEQ multiplex PCR was the method, and the copy in TCRdb shows in-frame clones only, minus some. The sample yields 400,000 or so clones, more than 70% seen once. The table lists this clone with a few counts. Cohorts were assigned according to the clinical history that participants reported. The CDR3 runs to 12 residues. The germline V gene encodes CDR1 LGHDT and CDR2 YNNKEL (reference sequence). V lost 0 bases, J lost 10 bases, and 7 bases lay in between. Sample: PBMCs or T cells enriched from blood (not recorded which). This TCR was sampled from a man aged 35-49 years in a cohort exposed to, infected with or recovered from COVID-19 (not recorded which). The V call is TRBV3-1 (or the pseudogene TRBV3-2), the J call TRBJ1-5; maybe TRBD1 (5 bases). CDR3 nucleotide sequence: TGTGCCAGCAGCCAAGAGGGGCTACCCCAGCATTTT. Residues: CASSQEGLPQHF.